This TCR beta chain was recorded in a study of kidney transplant recipient with SARS-CoV-2 infection. TCRdb redid the calling of the reads with MiXCR, one entry per CDR3 protein. The sample consists of approximately 250,000 distinct CDR3 sequences, about 30% of them appearing once. This clonotype was counted ten times or more. The sequenced sample was a blood sample, obtained at baseline and between days 110 and 120 from a kidney transplant recipient. The sequence came from a male patient between 25 and 39 years old who had COVID-19 and was a kidney transplant recipient. The graft donor may have given rise to some T cells.

The CDR3 DNA follows: TGTGCCAGCAGCCCCATCGAGTTTGGGAAAGATACGCAGTATTTT. Amino acid sequence: CASSPIEFGKDTQYF. The V and J genes are TRBV11-2 and TRBJ2-3; D not resolved. Germline loops: CDR1 SGHAT, CDR2 FQNNGV. V was pared by 5 bases and J by 5 bases, with 17 bases between. The CDR3 is 15 residues long.